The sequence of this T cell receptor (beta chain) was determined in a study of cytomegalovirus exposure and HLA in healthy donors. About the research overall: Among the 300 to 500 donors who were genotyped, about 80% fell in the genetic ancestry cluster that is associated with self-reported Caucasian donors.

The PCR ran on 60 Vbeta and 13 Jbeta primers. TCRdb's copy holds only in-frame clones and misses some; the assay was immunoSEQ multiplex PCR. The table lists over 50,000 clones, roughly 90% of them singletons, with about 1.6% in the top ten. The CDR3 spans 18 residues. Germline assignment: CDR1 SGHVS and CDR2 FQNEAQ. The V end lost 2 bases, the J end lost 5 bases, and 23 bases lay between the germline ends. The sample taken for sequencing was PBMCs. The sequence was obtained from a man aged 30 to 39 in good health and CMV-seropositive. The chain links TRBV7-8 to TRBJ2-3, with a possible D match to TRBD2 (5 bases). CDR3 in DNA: TGTGCCAGCAGCTTAAGGGTTCGAGGGAGATGGTTCGAAGATACGCAGTATTTT. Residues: CASSLRVRGRWFEDTQYF. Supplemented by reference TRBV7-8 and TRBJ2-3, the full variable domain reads GAGVSQSPRYKVAKRGQDVALRCDPISGHVSLFWYQQALGQGPEFLTYFQNEAQLDKSGLPSDRFFAERPEGSVSTLKIQRTQQEDSAVYLCASSLRVRGRWFEDTQYFGPGTRLTVL.